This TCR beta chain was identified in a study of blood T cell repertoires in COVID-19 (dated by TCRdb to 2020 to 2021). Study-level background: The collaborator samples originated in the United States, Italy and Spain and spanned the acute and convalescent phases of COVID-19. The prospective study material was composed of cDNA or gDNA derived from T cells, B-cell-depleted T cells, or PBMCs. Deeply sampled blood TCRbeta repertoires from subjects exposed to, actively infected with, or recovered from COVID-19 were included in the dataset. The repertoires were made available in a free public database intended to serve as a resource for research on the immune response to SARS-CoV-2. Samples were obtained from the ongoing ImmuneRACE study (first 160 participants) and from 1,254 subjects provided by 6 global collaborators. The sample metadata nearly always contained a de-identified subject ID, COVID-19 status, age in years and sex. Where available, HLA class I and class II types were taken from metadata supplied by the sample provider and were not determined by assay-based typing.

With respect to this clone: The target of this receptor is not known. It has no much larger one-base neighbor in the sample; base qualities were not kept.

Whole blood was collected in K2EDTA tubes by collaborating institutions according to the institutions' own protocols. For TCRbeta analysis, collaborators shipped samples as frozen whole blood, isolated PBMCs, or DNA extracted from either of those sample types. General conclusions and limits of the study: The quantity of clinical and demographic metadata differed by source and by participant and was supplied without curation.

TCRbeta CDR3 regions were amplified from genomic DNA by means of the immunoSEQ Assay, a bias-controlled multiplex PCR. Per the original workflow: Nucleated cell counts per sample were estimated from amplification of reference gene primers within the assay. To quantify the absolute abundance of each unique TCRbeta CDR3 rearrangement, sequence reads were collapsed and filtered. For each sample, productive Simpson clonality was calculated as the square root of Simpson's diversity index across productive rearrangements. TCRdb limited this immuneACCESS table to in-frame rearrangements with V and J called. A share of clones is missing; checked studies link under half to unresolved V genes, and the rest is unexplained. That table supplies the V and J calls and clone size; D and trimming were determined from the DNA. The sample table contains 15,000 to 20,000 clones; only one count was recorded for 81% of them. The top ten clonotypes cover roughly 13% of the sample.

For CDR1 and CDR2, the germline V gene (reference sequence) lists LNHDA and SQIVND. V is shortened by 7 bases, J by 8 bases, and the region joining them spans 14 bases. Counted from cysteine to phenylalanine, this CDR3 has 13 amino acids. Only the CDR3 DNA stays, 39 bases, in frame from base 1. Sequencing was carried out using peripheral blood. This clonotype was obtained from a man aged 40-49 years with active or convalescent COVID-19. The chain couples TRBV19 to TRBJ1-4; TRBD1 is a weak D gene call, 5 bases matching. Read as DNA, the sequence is TGTGCCAGTAAGGGGACTAATGGGGAAAAACTGTTTTTT. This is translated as CASKGTNGEKLFF. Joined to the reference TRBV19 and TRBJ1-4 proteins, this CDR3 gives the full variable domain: DGGITQSPKYLFRKEGQNVTLSCEQNLNHDAMYWYRQDPGQGLRLIYYSQIVNDFQKGDIAEGYSVSREKKESFPLTVTSAQKNPTAFYLCASKGTNGEKLFFGSGTQLSVL.